The 25 T cell receptor beta chains below all came from one sample that was sequenced in a study of blood T cell repertoires in COVID-19. Measured with immunoSEQ multiplex PCR; TCRdb has only the in-frame clones, and not every one. The data show approximately 210,000 clones, roughly 86% seen once. Source material: peripheral blood. These receptors came from a woman aged 35 to 49 with acute or convalescent COVID-19.

V and J are TRBV4-2 and TRBJ2-7, with a possible D match to TRBD1 (5 bases). This CDR3 is 14 amino acids long. V lost 1 base to trimming and J lost 2 bases, with 9 bases between them. Germline CDR1 is LGHNA and CDR2 is YNFKEQ. The CDR3 loop reads CASSQATRAYEQYF. In DNA form, the CDR3 reads TGTGCCAGCAGCCAAGCAACCAGGGCCTACGAGCAGTACTTC.

The chain has TRBV21-1 and TRBJ1-2; the table's D call TRBD1 went unverified against the DNA. TRBV21-1 is a recognized pseudogene. The CDR3 totals 15 residues. The CDR3, as DNA: TGTGCCAGCAGCAAAGAGACGGACAGGAACTATGGCTACACCTTC. Translated: CASSKETDRNYGYTF.

The chain couples TRBV3-1 (or the pseudogene TRBV3-2) to TRBJ1-2; the match to TRBD1 covers 8 bases. Germline CDR1 LGHDT, CDR2 YNNKEL (reference sequence). The CDR3 length is 14 residues. Trimming took 0 bases from V and 8 from J; bases not matched to a gene: 5. The CDR3 spells CASSQEQGVRGYTF. The CDR3 nucleotides read TGTGCCAGCAGCCAAGAACAGGGGGTTAGGGGCTACACCTTC.

Details on this clone: The sample has other DNA sequences that encode this CDR3 too. The chain links TRBV5-1 to TRBJ1-4; possibly TRBD1 for D (5 bases). The germline gives CDR1 SGHRS, CDR2 YFSETQ. The V end lost 2 bases, the J end lost 6 bases, and 11 bases lay between the germline ends. This CDR3 region has 14 residues. The CDR3 coding sequence is TGCGCCAGCAGCTTATCGGGGGGATATGAAAAACTGTTTTTT. Protein product: CASSLSGGYEKLFF.

This clone was detected once. The chain employs TRBV28 and TRBJ2-7; 9 nucleotides match TRBD1. CDR1 is MDHEN and CDR2 is SYDVKM in the germline V gene. The CDR3 totals 13 residues. V lost 5 bases and J lost 3; bases outside the gene matches: 2. The CDR3 DNA sequence: TGTGCCAGCAGTCTGGGACAGGGCTACGAGCAGTACTTC. It translates to CASSLGQGYEQYF.

This rearrangement joins TRBV3-1 (or the pseudogene TRBV3-2) to TRBJ2-4; 10 bases map to TRBD2. Per germline, CDR1 LGHDT and CDR2 YNNKEL (reference sequence). CDR3 length equals 16 residues. Trimming at V came to 3 bases and at J to 6 bases, leaving 8 bases not matched to a gene. The CDR3 region is CASSQFLAGVSNIQYF. The CDR3 DNA reads TGTGCCAGCAGCCAGTTTCTAGCGGGGGTATCAAACATTCAGTACTTC.

The chain has TRBV15 and TRBJ1-2, with D perhaps TRBD1 (5 bases). CDR1 and CDR2 (germline): LNHNV, YYDKDF (reference sequence). The CDR3 loop spans 14 amino acids. The ends were cut back, 2 bases at V and 5 bases at J, with 12 bases in the middle. CDR3 coding DNA: TGTGCCACCAGCAGAACCGGGACTGCATATGGCTACACCTTC. Encoded protein: CATSRTGTAYGYTF.

The chain links TRBV30 to TRBJ2-3, with D perhaps TRBD1 (6 bases). The CDR3 runs 14 residues. Trimming removed 4 bases from V and 1 base from J, with 12 bases in between. The germline gives CDR1 GTSNPN, CDR2 SVGIG (reference sequence). CDR3 sequence (DNA): TGTGCCTGGAATAGGGACATACGCACAGATACGCAGTATTTT. The encoded protein is CAWNRDIRTDTQYF.

The chain employs TRBV10-2 and TRBJ2-5; 12 bases are shared with TRBD2. J lost 7 bases, V lost 0 bases, and 12 bases had no gene match. The CDR3 runs 18 residues. Germline CDR1 is WSHSY and CDR2 is SAAADI. CDR3: CASSESGLAGRVGWTQYF. CDR3 sequence (DNA): TGCGCCAGCAGTGAGTCGGGACTAGCGGGCCGTGTCGGGTGGACCCAGTACTTC.

A note on this clone: The sample has other DNA sequences that encode this CDR3 too. The V and J genes are TRBV27 and TRBJ1-5; 7 nucleotides align to TRBD1. Germline CDR1 reads MNHEY; CDR2 reads SMNVEV (reference sequence). This CDR3 spans 14 amino acids. Germline trimming cut 4 bases from V and 4 bases from J; bases unmatched to any gene: 4. The CDR3 is CASSYRQGNQPQHF. As DNA, the CDR3 is TGTGCCAGCAGTTATCGACAGGGAAATCAGCCCCAGCATTTT.

V usage is TRBV19 and J usage is TRBJ1-2, with 8 positions matching TRBD1. Losses at the gene ends were 6 bases for V and 12 bases for J; bases not matched to a gene: 12. The CDR3 contains 13 residues. Germline V gene sequence: CDR1 LNHDA, CDR2 SQIVND (reference sequence). CDR3: CASSPWGPTGDTF. In DNA, the CDR3 is TGTGCCAGTAGCCCGTGGGGACCGACAGGGGACACCTTC.

The V gene is TRBV27, the J gene TRBJ1-1; 11 bases agree with TRBD1. The CDR3 length is 16 residues. Germline CDR1 MNHEY, CDR2 SMNVEV (reference sequence). V lost 5 bases to trimming and J lost 5 bases; unmatched junction nucleotides: 10. CDR3 sequence: CASSPRDRGFGTEAFF. In DNA form, the CDR3 reads TGTGCCAGCAGTCCTCGGGACAGGGGGTTTGGGACTGAAGCTTTCTTT.

Here the CDR3 DNA reads TGTGCCAGCAGCCCGACAGGGATAGAGACCCAGTACTTC. Translating gives CASSPTGIETQYF. V and J are TRBV5-4 and TRBJ2-5; 7 nucleotides align to TRBD1. Losses at the gene ends were 4 bases for V and 4 bases for J; bases not matched to a gene: 4. Germline values: CDR1 SGHNT, CDR2 YYREEE (reference sequence). The CDR3 runs to 13 residues.

V is TRBV10-1 and J is TRBJ2-1; D call uncertain. The ends were cut back, 10 bases at V and 3 bases at J, with 10 bases in the middle. This CDR3 is built from 12 residues. The V gene's germline CDR1 is WNHNN and CDR2 SYGVQD (reference sequence). CDR3 sequence: CATSGFYNEQFF. The CDR3 nucleotides read TGCGCCACTTCGGGTTTCTACAATGAGCAGTTCTTC.

This chain joins TRBV27 and TRBJ1-5, with unresolved D. This CDR3 spans 12 amino acids. The germline V gene has CDR1 MNHEY and CDR2 SMNVEV (reference sequence). Trimming pared 3 bases from V and 7 bases from J, leaving 7 bases between. In DNA form, the CDR3 reads TGTGCCAGCAGTTTCGCGGGCCAGCCCCAGCATTTT. Translating it yields CASSFAGQPQHF.

The rearrangement links TRBV29-1 to TRBJ1-2, with D possibly being TRBD1 (5 bases). Germline lookup yields CDR1 SQVTM and CDR2 ANQGSEA. V lost 7 bases to trimming and J lost 0 bases, with 12 bases between them. This CDR3 comprises 13 residues. The CDR3 sequence is CSAPTAPNYGYTF. CDR3 sequence (DNA): TGCAGCGCACCGACAGCGCCTAACTATGGCTACACCTTC.

The chain links TRBV27 to TRBJ1-1; no reliable D call. The CDR3 covers 15 residues. Deletions cut 5 bases from V and 1 base from J, with 14 bases between. In germline, CDR1 is MNHEY, CDR2 SMNVEV (reference sequence). CDR3: CASSTRRRTNTEAFF. CDR3 DNA: TGTGCCAGCAGTACACGGAGGAGAACGAACACTGAAGCTTTCTTT.

The chain has TRBV6-5 and TRBJ1-5, with unresolved D. This CDR3 is built from 13 residues. Germline loops: CDR1 MNHEY, CDR2 SVGAGI. Trimming removed 8 bases from V and 1 base from J, with 9 bases in between. Here the CDR3 reads CASEVRSNQPQHF. The CDR3 nucleotides read TGTGCCAGCGAAGTGAGGAGCAATCAGCCCCAGCATTTT.

The CDR3 region has the DNA TGTGCCTGGAGTCGGAGACAGGGGTTACTCTATGGCGAGCAGTACTTC. The encoded protein is CAWSRRQGLLYGEQYF. The chain links TRBV30 to TRBJ2-7; TRBD1 matches at 8 bases. In germline, CDR1 is GTSNPN, CDR2 SVGIG (reference sequence). Losses at the gene ends were 2 bases for V and 6 bases for J; bases not matched to a gene: 15. The CDR3 runs 16 residues.

This clone was observed a handful of times. The V call is TRBV4-1, the J call TRBJ2-3; TRBD1 might be the D (6 bases). Germline loops: CDR1 MGHRA, CDR2 YSYEKL. This CDR3 has 15 amino acids. The ends were cut back, 0 bases at V and 1 base at J, with 8 bases in the middle. The CDR3 DNA reads TGCGCCAGCAGCCAAGAGGGGACACGCACAGATACGCAGTATTTT. Translated, it gives CASSQEGTRTDTQYF.

The gene calls are TRBV12-3 or TRBV12-4 and TRBJ1-5, with a weak D call TRBD1 (5 bases). This CDR3 spans 12 amino acids. With 8 bases removed from V and 7 bases from J, the gap between germline ends came to 12 bases. The CDR3 DNA sequence: TGTGCCAGCGGTCTCCGGGGGCAGCCCCAGCATTTT. Protein product: CASGLRGQPQHF.

The genes are TRBV10-3 and TRBJ2-1, with 7 bases lining up with TRBD2. CDR1 is ENHRY and CDR2 is SYGVKD in the germline V gene. The CDR3 runs to 13 residues. V was pared by 4 bases and J by 6 bases, with 3 bases of the junction left unmatched. The CDR3 sequence is CAISGTGGNEQFF. CDR3 nucleotide sequence: TGTGCCATCAGTGGGACGGGGGGCAATGAGCAGTTCTTC.

In this sample, this clone turned up once. The rearrangement joins TRBV9 to TRBJ1-4; possibly TRBD1 for D (6 bases). Germline lookup yields CDR1 SGDLS and CDR2 YYNGEE. This CDR3 contains 15 residues. V was trimmed by 3 bases and J by 4 bases, leaving 13 bases between them. The CDR3 nucleotides read TGTGCCAGCAGCGACTCTACAGGGTTTAATGAAAAACTGTTTTTT. It yields the protein CASSDSTGFNEKLFF.

The chain links TRBV5-1 to TRBJ2-1, with D perhaps TRBD2 (6 bases). V lost 5 bases and J 6 bases, leaving 18 bases between the germline ends. The germline gives CDR1 SGHRS, CDR2 YFSETQ. The CDR3 covers 15 residues. CDR3 coding DNA: TGCGCCAGCAGGGGGAGGCCTGGACCCGCCAATGAGCAGTTCTTC. It is translated as CASRGRPGPANEQFF. Full variable domain (outside the CDR3, taken from reference TRBV5-1 and TRBJ2-1): KAGVTQTPRYLIKTRGQQVTLSCSPISGHRSVSWYQQTPGQGLQFLFEYFSETQRNKGNFPGRFSGRQFSNSRSEMNVSTLELGDSALYLCASRGRPGPANEQFFGPGTRLTVL.

J is TRBJ2-7 and V is TRBV20-1, with 8 bases aligning to TRBD2. Trimming cost V 4 bases and J 10 bases; bases outside gene matches: 6. Germline-derived CDR1 and CDR2 are DFQATT and SNEGSKA (reference sequence). The CDR3 consists of 11 residues. The CDR3 bases are TGCAGTGCTACCAGCGGGGGCCCACAGTACTTC. This codes for CSATSGGPQYF.